One and the same sample provided the 9 T cell receptor beta chains below, sequenced in a study of cytomegalovirus exposure and HLA in healthy donors. Data came from immunoSEQ multiplex PCR; TCRdb stores just in-frame clones and leaves some out. The table shows about 98,000 clones, with more than 85% occurring only once. Sequenced input: PBMCs. These receptors were collected from a man aged 18 to 30 in good health and CMV-seropositive.

The table lists this clone with a count of one. The chain employs TRBV5-1 and TRBJ2-2; 7 nucleotides line up with TRBD1. The CDR3 consists of 16 residues. Losses at the gene ends were 1 base for V and 6 bases for J; bases not matched to a gene: 9. Germline lookup yields CDR1 SGHRS and CDR2 YFSETQ. In DNA form, the CDR3 reads TGCGCCAGCAGCTTGTACTCAGGGGGTGAGGCCGGGGAGCTGTTTTTT. This encodes CASSLYSGGEAGELFF. Drawing the rest from reference TRBV5-1 and TRBJ2-2, the complete variable domain is KAGVTQTPRYLIKTRGQQVTLSCSPISGHRSVSWYQQTPGQGLQFLFEYFSETQRNKGNFPGRFSGRQFSNSRSEMNVSTLELGDSALYLCASSLYSGGEAGELFFGEGSRLTVL.

The rearrangement links TRBV11-1 to TRBJ1-2, with a weak D call TRBD1 (6 bases). Looked up from germline, CDR1 is SGHAT and CDR2 is FQDESV (reference sequence). Trimming left V 5 bases short and J 5 bases short, with 15 bases between. The length of the CDR3 is 14 residues. The CDR3 loop is CASSAGTRGYGYTF. CDR3 bases: TGTGCCAGCAGCGCAGGTACCAGGGGATATGGCTACACCTTC. Together with reference TRBV11-1 and TRBJ1-2, the CDR3 gives the full variable domain: EAEVAQSPRYKITEKSQAVAFWCDPISGHATLYWYRQILGQGPELLVQFQDESVVDDSQLPKDRFSAERLKGVDSTLKIQPAELGDSAMYLCASSAGTRGYGYTFGSGTRLTVV.

The chain combines TRBV6-6 with TRBJ2-7; unclear D gene. The CDR3 loop spans 12 amino acids. The V and J ends lost 0 bases and 6 bases respectively, with 6 bases between them. Germline V lookup: CDR1 MNHNY, CDR2 SVGAGI (reference sequence). DNA of the CDR3: TGTGCCAGCAGTTACTCCCCAGGCGAGCAGTACTTC. This encodes CASSYSPGEQYF.

The DNA of the CDR3 is TGTGCCAGCAGCTTACGGGCTGGGGGGGAGGAAGAGACCCAGTACTTC. Protein: CASSLRAGGEEETQYF. This rearrangement joins TRBV11-2 to TRBJ2-5; 7 positions match TRBD2. V lost 2 bases, J lost 3 bases, and 9 bases stayed unmatched. The CDR3 contains 16 residues. Per germline, CDR1 SGHAT and CDR2 FQNNGV.

This chain uses TRBV5-1 with TRBJ2-7, with D tentatively TRBD1 (7 bases). The CDR3 has 17 amino acids. Trimming pared 0 bases from V and 3 bases from J, leaving 19 bases between. CDR1 and CDR2 from the germline V gene are SGHRS and YFSETQ. CDR3 loop: CASSLAMTGTQGYEQYF. Written as DNA, the CDR3 is TGCGCCAGCAGCTTGGCAATGACAGGGACTCAAGGCTACGAGCAGTACTTC.

The rearrangement links TRBV7-8 to TRBJ2-2; TRBD2 is a possible D gene (5 bases). This CDR3 comprises 14 residues. The V gene lost 5 bases and the J gene lost 3 bases, with 10 bases spanning the gap. Germline V lookup: CDR1 SGHVS, CDR2 FQNEAQ. CDR3 loop: CASSRGPDTGELFF. CDR3 nucleotide sequence: TGTGCCAGCAGCCGCGGGCCAGACACCGGGGAGCTGTTTTTT.

The gene calls are TRBV7-3 and TRBJ2-6; 11 bases align to TRBD2. The CDR3 runs 18 residues. The V and J ends lost 5 bases and 1 base, in that order; junction bases with no gene match: 7. The V gene's germline CDR1 is SGHTA and CDR2 FQGTGA. The CDR3 spells CASSTRLAGMSGANVLTF. The CDR3 DNA is TGTGCCAGCAGCACTAGACTAGCGGGGATGTCTGGGGCCAACGTCCTGACTTTC.

This clone was seen more than once but under ten times. This chain uses TRBV11-3 with TRBJ2-1; D is perhaps TRBD1 (6 bases). Germline loops: CDR1 SGHNT, CDR2 YENEEA. This CDR3 has 13 residues. V was cut by 3 bases and J by 9 bases, with 12 bases left in between. Here the CDR3 DNA reads TGTGCCAGCAGCTTGAGTCTAGGGGGTGAGCAGTTCTTC. This encodes CASSLSLGGEQFF.

The chain carries TRBV13 and TRBJ2-3; 9 nucleotides match TRBD2. J was trimmed by 0 bases and V by 0 bases; bases with no gene match: 10. Germline-derived CDR1 and CDR2 are PRHDT and FYEKMQ (reference sequence). The length of the CDR3 is 19 residues. The CDR3 DNA follows: TGTGCCAGCAGCTTAGGGGGTAGCGGGAGACTACAAAGCACAGATACGCAGTATTTT. Translated: CASSLGGSGRLQSTDTQYF.